The table lists the clone carrying this TCR beta chain with a few counts. This sample stems from a study of blood T cell repertoires in COVID-19. About the research overall: The United States, Italy and Spain supplied acute and convalescent COVID-19 samples.

J lost 8 bases, V lost 0 bases, and 9 bases had no gene match. Germline V CDR1 and CDR2: LGHNA, YSLEER. This CDR3 region has 18 residues. Generated by immunoSEQ multiplex PCR, the TCRdb table keeps only in-frame clones and is missing some. The repertoire holds about 240,000 clones, with around 80% as singletons. The origin of this receptor is a woman under 30 with acute or convalescent COVID-19. V is TRBV4-3 and J is TRBJ2-1, with 14 positions matching TRBD2. Sequencing was performed on peripheral blood. The CDR3 nucleotides read TGCGCCAGCAGCCAAGAATGGCCCGGGACTAGCGGGAGTGATGAGCAGTTCTTC. Its translation is CASSQEWPGTSGSDEQFF.